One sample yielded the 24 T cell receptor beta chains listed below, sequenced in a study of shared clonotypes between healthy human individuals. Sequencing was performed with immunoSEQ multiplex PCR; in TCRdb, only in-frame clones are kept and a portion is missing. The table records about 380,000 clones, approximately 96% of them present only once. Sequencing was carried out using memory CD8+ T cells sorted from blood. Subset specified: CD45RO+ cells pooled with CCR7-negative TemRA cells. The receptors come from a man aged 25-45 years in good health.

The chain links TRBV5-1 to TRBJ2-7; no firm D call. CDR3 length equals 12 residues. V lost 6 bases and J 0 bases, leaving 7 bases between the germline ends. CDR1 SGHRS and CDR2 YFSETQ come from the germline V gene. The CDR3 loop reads CASKRNSYEQYF. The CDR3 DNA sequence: TGCGCCAGCAAACGGAACTCCTACGAGCAGTACTTC.

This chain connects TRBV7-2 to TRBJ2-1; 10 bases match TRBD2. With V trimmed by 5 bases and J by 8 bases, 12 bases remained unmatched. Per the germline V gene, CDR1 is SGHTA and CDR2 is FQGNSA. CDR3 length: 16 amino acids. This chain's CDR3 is CASSHGTSAPTDEQFF. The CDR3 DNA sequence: TGTGCCAGCAGCCACGGGACTAGCGCACCCACGGATGAGCAGTTCTTC.

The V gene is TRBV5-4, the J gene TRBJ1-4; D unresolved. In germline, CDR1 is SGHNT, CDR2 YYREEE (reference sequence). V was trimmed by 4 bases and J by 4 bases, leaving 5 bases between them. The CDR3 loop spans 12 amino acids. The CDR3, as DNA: TGTGCCAGCAGCGACTATAATGAAAAACTGTTTTTT. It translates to CASSDYNEKLFF.

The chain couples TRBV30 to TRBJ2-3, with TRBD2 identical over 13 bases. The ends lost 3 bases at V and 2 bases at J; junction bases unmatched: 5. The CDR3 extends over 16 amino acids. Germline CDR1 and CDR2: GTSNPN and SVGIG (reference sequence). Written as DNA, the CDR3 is TGTGCCTGGAGCGGACTAGCGGGAGCCCACACAGATACGCAGTATTTT. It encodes CAWSGLAGAHTDTQYF.

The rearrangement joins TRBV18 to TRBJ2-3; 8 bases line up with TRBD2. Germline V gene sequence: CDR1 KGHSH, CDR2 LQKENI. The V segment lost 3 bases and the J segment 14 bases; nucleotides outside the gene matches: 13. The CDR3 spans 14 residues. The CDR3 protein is CASSPASWTSSAYF. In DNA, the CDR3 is TGTGCCAGCTCACCCGCGTCGTGGACTAGCTCAGCGTATTTT.

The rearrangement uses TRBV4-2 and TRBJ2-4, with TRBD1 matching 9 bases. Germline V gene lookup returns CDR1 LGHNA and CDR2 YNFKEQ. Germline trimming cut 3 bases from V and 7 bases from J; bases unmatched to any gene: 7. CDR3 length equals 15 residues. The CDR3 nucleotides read TGTGCCAGCAGCCAGAGCCGGGACAGGGTGAACATTCAGTACTTC. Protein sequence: CASSQSRDRVNIQYF.

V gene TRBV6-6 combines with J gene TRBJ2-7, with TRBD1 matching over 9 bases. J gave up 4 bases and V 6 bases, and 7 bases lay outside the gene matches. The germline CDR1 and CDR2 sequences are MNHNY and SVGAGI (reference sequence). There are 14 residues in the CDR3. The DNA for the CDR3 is TGTGCCAGCAGGCAACAGGGGGCGCGGTACGAGCAGTACTTC. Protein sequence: CASRQQGARYEQYF.

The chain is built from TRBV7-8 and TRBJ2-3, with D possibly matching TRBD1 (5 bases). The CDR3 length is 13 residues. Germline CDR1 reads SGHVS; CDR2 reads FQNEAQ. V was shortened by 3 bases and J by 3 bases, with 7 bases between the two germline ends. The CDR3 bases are TGTGCCAGCAGCTTCCAGGGAACAGATACGCAGTATTTT. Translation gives CASSFQGTDTQYF.

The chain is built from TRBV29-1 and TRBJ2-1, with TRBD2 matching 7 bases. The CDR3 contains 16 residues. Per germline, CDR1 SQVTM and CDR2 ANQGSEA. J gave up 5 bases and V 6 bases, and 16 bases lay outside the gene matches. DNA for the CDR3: TGCAGCGTAGGGAGGGTTAGGCGGGAGAGGAACAATGAGCAGTTCTTC. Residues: CSVGRVRRERNNEQFF.

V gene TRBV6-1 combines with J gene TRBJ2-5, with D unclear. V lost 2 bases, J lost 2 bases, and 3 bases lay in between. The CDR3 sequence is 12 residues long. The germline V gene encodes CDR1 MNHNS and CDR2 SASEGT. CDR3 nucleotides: TGTGCCAGCAGTGAACAGCAAGAGACCCAGTACTTC. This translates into CASSEQQETQYF.

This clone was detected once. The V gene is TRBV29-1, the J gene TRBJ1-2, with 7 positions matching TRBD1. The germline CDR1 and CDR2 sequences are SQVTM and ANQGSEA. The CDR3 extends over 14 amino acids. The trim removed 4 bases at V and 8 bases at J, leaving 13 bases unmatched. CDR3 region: CSVGIPGQLDGYTF. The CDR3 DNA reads TGCAGCGTTGGGATCCCGGGACAGCTGGACGGCTACACCTTC.

The CDR3 DNA reads as TGTGCCAGTAGTCCCCCTTCGGACAGACCAGCTAACTATGGCTACACCTTC. It yields the protein CASSPPSDRPANYGYTF. This sequence joins TRBV19 and TRBJ1-2; D might be TRBD1 (6 bases). Trimming pared 5 bases from V and 0 bases from J, leaving 19 bases between. CDR3 size: 17 residues. Germline loops: CDR1 LNHDA, CDR2 SQIVND (reference sequence).

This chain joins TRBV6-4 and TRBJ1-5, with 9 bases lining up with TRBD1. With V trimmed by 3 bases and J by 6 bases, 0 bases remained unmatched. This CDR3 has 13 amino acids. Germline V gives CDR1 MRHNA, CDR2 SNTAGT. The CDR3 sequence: CASSEDRGQPQHF. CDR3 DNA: TGTGCCAGCAGTGAGGACAGGGGTCAGCCCCAGCATTTT.

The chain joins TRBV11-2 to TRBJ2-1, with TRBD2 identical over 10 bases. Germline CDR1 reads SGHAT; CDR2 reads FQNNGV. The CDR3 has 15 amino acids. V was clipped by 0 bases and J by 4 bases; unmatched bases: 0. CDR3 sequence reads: CASSLDSGRYNEQFF. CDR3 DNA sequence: TGTGCCAGCAGCTTAGATAGCGGGAGGTACAATGAGCAGTTCTTC. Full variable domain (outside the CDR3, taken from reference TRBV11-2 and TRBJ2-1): EAGVAQSPRYKIIEKRQSVAFWCNPISGHATLYWYQQILGQGPKLLIQFQNNGVVDDSQLPKDRFSAERLKGVDSTLKIQPAKLEDSAVYLCASSLDSGRYNEQFFGPGTRLTVL.

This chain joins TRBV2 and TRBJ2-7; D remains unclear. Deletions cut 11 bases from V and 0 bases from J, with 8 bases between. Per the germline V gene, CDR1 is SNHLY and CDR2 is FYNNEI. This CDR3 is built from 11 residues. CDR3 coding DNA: TGTGCCCACAGCTCCTCCTACGAGCAGTACTTC. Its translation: CAHSSSYEQYF.

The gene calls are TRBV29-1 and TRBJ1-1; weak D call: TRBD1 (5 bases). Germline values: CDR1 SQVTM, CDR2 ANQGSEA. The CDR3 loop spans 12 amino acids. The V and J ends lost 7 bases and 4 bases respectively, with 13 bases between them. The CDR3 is CSGASGLTEAFF. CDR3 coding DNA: TGCAGCGGGGCCTCAGGGCTCACTGAAGCTTTCTTT.

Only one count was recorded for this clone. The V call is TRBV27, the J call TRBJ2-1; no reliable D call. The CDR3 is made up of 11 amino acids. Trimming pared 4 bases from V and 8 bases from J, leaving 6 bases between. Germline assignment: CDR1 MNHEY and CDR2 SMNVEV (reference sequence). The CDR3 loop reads CASSSTYEQFF. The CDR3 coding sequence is TGTGCCAGCAGTTCCACATATGAGCAGTTCTTC.

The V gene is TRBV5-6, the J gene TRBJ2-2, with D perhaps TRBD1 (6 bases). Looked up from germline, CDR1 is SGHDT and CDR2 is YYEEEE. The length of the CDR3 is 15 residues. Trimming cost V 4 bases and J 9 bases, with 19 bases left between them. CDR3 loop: CASSPFGTGMRELFF. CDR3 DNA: TGTGCCAGCAGCCCATTCGGCACAGGGATGAGGGAGCTGTTTTTT.

The CDR3 protein is CASSHDRNTEAFF. CDR3 nucleotide sequence: TGCGCCAGCAGCCACGACAGGAACACTGAAGCTTTCTTT. The rearrangement links TRBV10-1 to TRBJ1-1, with D possibly being TRBD1 (5 bases). Germline V gene lookup returns CDR1 WNHNN and CDR2 SYGVQD (reference sequence). V was shortened by 6 bases and J by 1 base, with 9 bases between the two germline ends. The CDR3 spans 13 residues.

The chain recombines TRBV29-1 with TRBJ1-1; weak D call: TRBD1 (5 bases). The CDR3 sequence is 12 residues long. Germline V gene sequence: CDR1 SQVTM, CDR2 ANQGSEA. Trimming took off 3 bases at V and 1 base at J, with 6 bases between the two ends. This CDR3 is CSVEQGNTEAFF. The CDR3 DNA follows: TGCAGCGTTGAGCAGGGGAACACTGAAGCTTTCTTT.

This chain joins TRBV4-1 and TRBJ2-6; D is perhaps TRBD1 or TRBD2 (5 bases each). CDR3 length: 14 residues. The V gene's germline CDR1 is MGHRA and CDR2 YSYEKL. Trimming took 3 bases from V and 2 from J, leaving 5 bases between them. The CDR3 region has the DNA TGCGCCAGCAGCCAGGGGGCTGGGGCCAACGTCCTGACTTTC. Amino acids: CASSQGAGANVLTF.

In nucleotides, the CDR3 is TGCGCCAGCAGCCCCACTGATGTTTGGGAGAACACTGAAGCTTTCTTT. Residues: CASSPTDVWENTEAFF. This chain joins TRBV4-1 and TRBJ1-1; no reliable D call. Between the trimmed V and J ends, which lost 4 bases and 1 base, there was a span of 16 bases. The CDR3 loop spans 16 amino acids. Germline lookup yields CDR1 MGHRA and CDR2 YSYEKL.

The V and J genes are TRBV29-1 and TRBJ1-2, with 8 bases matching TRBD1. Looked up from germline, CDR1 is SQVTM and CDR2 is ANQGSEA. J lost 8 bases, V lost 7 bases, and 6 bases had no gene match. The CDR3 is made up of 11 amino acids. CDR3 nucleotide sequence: TGCAGCGCCGTGACAGGGGCCGGCTACACCTTC. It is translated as CSAVTGAGYTF.

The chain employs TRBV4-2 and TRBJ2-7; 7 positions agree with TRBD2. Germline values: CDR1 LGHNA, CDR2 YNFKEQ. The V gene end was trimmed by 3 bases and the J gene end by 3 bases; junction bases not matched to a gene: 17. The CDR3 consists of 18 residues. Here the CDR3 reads CASSHSPWGEGGHYEQYF. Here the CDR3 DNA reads TGTGCCAGCAGCCATAGCCCTTGGGGGGAGGGCGGGCACTACGAGCAGTACTTC.